The 32 T cell receptor beta chains below all came from one sample that was sequenced in a study of blood T cell repertoires in COVID-19. Clones were sequenced by immunoSEQ multiplex PCR, and TCRdb holds only the in-frame ones, with some missing. The top ten hold about 5% of the sample, which has over 85,000 clones, more than 75% seen once. The specimen sequenced was peripheral blood. These receptors all come from a man between 35 and 55 years old with acute or convalescent COVID-19.

This clone was recorded only once. This chain links TRBV19 with TRBJ1-2; D possibly corresponds to TRBD1 (6 bases). The V gene's germline CDR1 is LNHDA and CDR2 SQIVND (reference sequence). The CDR3 sequence is 13 residues long. V was shortened by 2 bases and J by 2 bases, with 6 bases between the two germline ends. The CDR3 reads CASSIRGNYGYTF. The CDR3 coding sequence is TGTGCCAGTAGTATAAGGGGGAACTATGGCTACACCTTC.

V usage is TRBV7-2 and J usage is TRBJ2-7, with 10 bases that match TRBD2. The CDR3 is 17 residues long. After removal of 5 bases from V and 5 bases from J, the junction contained 15 bases not matched to a gene. Germline V gives CDR1 SGHTA, CDR2 FQGNSA. The CDR3 DNA reads TGTGCCAGCAGCGAAAGATACGGGCTAGCGGGAGCTGACGAGCAGTACTTC. This sequence encodes CASSERYGLAGADEQYF.

By share of the sample, this clone is medium-sized (0.01 to 0.1%). The chain uses TRBV27 and TRBJ1-1; 11 bases agree with TRBD1. Germline values: CDR1 MNHEY, CDR2 SMNVEV (reference sequence). Losses at the gene ends were 5 bases for V and 11 bases for J; bases not matched to a gene: 7. There are 13 residues in the CDR3. In DNA, the CDR3 is TGTGCCAGCAGTCTTTGGGACAGGGGGGATGCTTTCTTT. Amino acid sequence: CASSLWDRGDAFF.

This chain uses TRBV6-1 with TRBJ1-1; D unclear. Germline CDR1 MNHNS, CDR2 SASEGT. V was cut by 3 bases and J by 1 base, with 12 bases left in between. The CDR3 consists of 15 residues. In DNA form, the CDR3 reads TGTGCCAGCAGTGACCCTCCCCGGGGGAACACTGAAGCTTTCTTT. This encodes CASSDPPRGNTEAFF.

CDR3 nucleotides: TGTGCCAGCAGTTTCCGTCCTGACACTGAAGCTTTCTTT. Translating it yields CASSFRPDTEAFF. J is TRBJ1-1 and V is TRBV12-3 or TRBV12-4; D remains ambiguous. The germline V and J ends were trimmed by 3 bases and 3 bases, with 8 bases remaining between them. This CDR3 comprises 13 residues.

The V gene is TRBV5-1, the J gene TRBJ1-1; a possible D gene is TRBD1 (5 bases). The CDR3 is 20 amino acids. Deletions cut 0 bases from V and 0 bases from J, with 24 bases between. Germline lookup yields CDR1 SGHRS and CDR2 YFSETQ. CDR3 bases: TGCGCCAGCAGCTTGGCCAGTTCAAGCCTAGGACATGCACTGAACACTGAAGCTTTCTTT. This encodes CASSLASSSLGHALNTEAFF.

The genes are TRBV27 and TRBJ1-6; no reliable D call. The V gene's germline CDR1 is MNHEY and CDR2 SMNVEV (reference sequence). V was trimmed by 8 bases and J by 5 bases, leaving 13 bases between them. CDR3 size: 14 residues. CDR3 in amino acids: CASRKGVDNSPLHF. The CDR3 nucleotides read TGTGCCAGCCGTAAGGGAGTCGATAATTCACCCCTCCACTTT.

The genes are TRBV19 and TRBJ2-1, with 13 bases identical to TRBD2. The CDR3 length is 17 residues. J gave up 5 bases and V 4 bases, and 8 bases lay outside the gene matches. Per the germline V gene, CDR1 is LNHDA and CDR2 is SQIVND (reference sequence). Written as DNA, the CDR3 is TGTGCCAGTAGTACCGGACTAGCGGGGGCGAAAGACAATGAGCAGTTCTTC. This translates into CASSTGLAGAKDNEQFF.

V usage is TRBV6-2 or TRBV6-3 and J usage is TRBJ2-5; no clear D gene. Germline values: CDR1 MNHEY, CDR2 SVGEGT. The CDR3 loop spans 12 amino acids. Trimming removed 6 bases at V and 2 bases at J, with 7 bases between. The CDR3 sequence is CASSLSQETQYF. In nucleotides, the CDR3 is TGTGCCAGCAGCCTCAGTCAAGAGACCCAGTACTTC.

This clone was seen only once. V is TRBV2 and J is TRBJ2-7; no reliable D call. CDR3 length: 13 amino acids. Germline CDR1 SNHLY, CDR2 FYNNEI. The germline V and J ends were trimmed by 5 bases and 4 bases, with 12 bases remaining between them. Written as DNA, the CDR3 is TGTGCCAGCAGTCCTACTTTCAGGTACGAGCAGTACTTC. Translation: CASSPTFRYEQYF.

The chain employs TRBV19 and TRBJ2-7; a weak D match, TRBD1 (6 bases). There are 14 residues in the CDR3. The germline CDR1 and CDR2 sequences are LNHDA and SQIVND (reference sequence). Trimming removed 0 bases at V and 4 bases at J, with 10 bases between. CDR3: CASSIDRDKYEQYF. CDR3 in DNA: TGTGCCAGTAGTATAGACCGGGACAAGTACGAGCAGTACTTC.

The chain links TRBV3-1 (or the pseudogene TRBV3-2) to TRBJ1-2; D is undetermined. The V gene lost 2 bases and the J gene lost 5 bases, with 12 bases spanning the gap. From germline, CDR1 is LGHDT and CDR2 YNNKEL (reference sequence). This CDR3 has 14 residues. The CDR3 DNA reads TGTGCCAGCAGCCAACCCGGGGTACGATATGGCTACACCTTC. This encodes CASSQPGVRYGYTF.

The chain has TRBV4-3 and TRBJ1-5, with D hard to call. The CDR3 spans 15 residues. V gave up 6 bases and J gave up 7 bases, with 19 bases separating them. Germline V gene data show CDR1 as LGHNA and CDR2 as YSLEER. The CDR3 DNA sequence: TGCGCCAGCAGTCCTCAATACCAGGATGAGCAGCCCCAGCATTTT. It yields the protein CASSPQYQDEQPQHF.

The chain uses TRBV7-8 and TRBJ1-2; possible D gene TRBD1, 5 bases. The CDR3 length is 15 residues. The ends were cut back, 3 bases at V and 7 bases at J, with 18 bases in the middle. The germline V gene has CDR1 SGHVS and CDR2 FQNEAQ. The CDR3 reads CASSFFDSSWAGYTF. The CDR3 DNA sequence: TGTGCCAGCAGCTTTTTTGACAGTTCCTGGGCTGGCTACACCTTC. The full variable domain, rest sourced from reference TRBV7-8 and TRBJ1-2, is GAGVSQSPRYKVAKRGQDVALRCDPISGHVSLFWYQQALGQGPEFLTYFQNEAQLDKSGLPSDRFFAERPEGSVSTLKIQRTQQEDSAVYLCASSFFDSSWAGYTFGSGTRLTVV.

This clone was recorded only once. The chain combines TRBV27 with TRBJ2-7; 10 bases line up with TRBD1. The trim removed 6 bases at V and 0 bases at J, leaving 2 bases unmatched. Germline V gene lookup returns CDR1 MNHEY and CDR2 SMNVEV (reference sequence). The CDR3 is 14 amino acids. This CDR3 reads CASRGQGSSYEQYF. The CDR3 DNA is TGTGCCAGCAGGGGACAGGGGAGCTCCTACGAGCAGTACTTC.

The chain is built from TRBV6-5 and TRBJ1-1; D remains unclear. The CDR3 spans 12 residues. Per the germline V gene, CDR1 is MNHEY and CDR2 is SVGAGI. The ends were cut back, 7 bases at V and 4 bases at J, with 10 bases in the middle. In DNA form, the CDR3 reads TGTGCCAGCACTCACAGTCTCACTGAAGCTTTCTTT. This encodes CASTHSLTEAFF.

The V gene is TRBV6-5, the J gene TRBJ2-7; 7 nucleotides align to TRBD1. Germline loops: CDR1 MNHEY, CDR2 SVGAGI. The length of the CDR3 is 15 residues. V lost 6 bases, J lost 5 bases, and 13 bases stayed unmatched. CDR3 sequence (DNA): TGTGCCAGCAGATCCCCCGCGACAGGGATCAACGAGCAGTACTTC. This sequence encodes CASRSPATGINEQYF.

The chain joins TRBV6-5 to TRBJ2-7, with TRBD2 identical over 8 bases. The ends lost 7 bases at V and 11 bases at J; junction bases unmatched: 13. This CDR3 contains 13 residues. Germline CDR1 is MNHEY and CDR2 is SVGAGI. For the CDR3, the DNA is TGTGCCAGCAAGTCCCCCGGACTAGCAAGGAAGTACTTC. This codes for CASKSPGLARKYF.

V usage is TRBV12-5 and J usage is TRBJ1-5, with a weak D call TRBD1 (6 bases). The V gene lost 7 bases and the J gene lost 2 bases, with 12 bases spanning the gap. The CDR3 has 14 amino acids. Germline V gene data show CDR1 as LGHNT and CDR2 as FRNRAP. The CDR3 region is CASVPQGGNQPQHF. CDR3 DNA: TGTGCTAGTGTCCCACAGGGCGGCAATCAGCCCCAGCATTTT.

The chain recombines TRBV6-1 with TRBJ1-2; 7 bases are a match to TRBD1. The CDR3 consists of 13 residues. The junction had 0 bases not matched to a gene; V was cut back by 1 base and J by 4 bases. Per germline, CDR1 MNHNS and CDR2 SASEGT. CDR3 DNA sequence: TGTGCCAGCAGTGAAGACAGGGGCTATGGCTACACCTTC. Amino acids: CASSEDRGYGYTF.

The chain combines TRBV5-6 with TRBJ2-1, with D tentatively TRBD1 (5 bases). CDR3 length equals 12 residues. Germline V gene data show CDR1 as SGHDT and CDR2 as YYEEEE. V lost 6 bases to trimming and J lost 7 bases, with 11 bases between them. The CDR3 DNA reads as TGTGCCAGCATCTCCAGGGCGAATGAGCAGTTCTTC. Translated, it gives CASISRANEQFF. Using reference TRBV5-6 and TRBJ2-1 for the parts outside the CDR3, the full variable domain is DAGVTQSPTHLIKTRGQQVTLRCSPKSGHDTVSWYQQALGQGPQFIFQYYEEEERQRGNFPDRFSGHQFPNYSSELNVNALLLGDSALYLCASISRANEQFFGPGTRLTVL.

This rearrangement joins TRBV7-2 to TRBJ2-5, with 9 bases fitting TRBD1. Per the germline V gene, CDR1 is SGHTA and CDR2 is FQGNSA. This CDR3 is 15 amino acids long. Trimming at V came to 5 bases and at J to 5 bases, leaving 9 bases not matched to a gene. CDR3 amino acids: CASSLSGQGRETQYF. CDR3 nucleotides: TGTGCCAGCAGCCTCTCCGGACAGGGGCGGGAGACCCAGTACTTC.

The V and J genes are TRBV4-2 and TRBJ2-7; possibly TRBD1 for D (6 bases). Trimming pared 0 bases from V and 1 base from J, leaving 10 bases between. The CDR3 is made up of 15 amino acids. Germline assignment: CDR1 LGHNA and CDR2 YNFKEQ. The CDR3, as DNA: TGTGCCAGCAGCCAAGATCTGGACAGATCCTACGAGCAGTACTTC. Its protein is CASSQDLDRSYEQYF.

The genes are TRBV10-1 and TRBJ1-3; TRBD1 aligns across 7 bases. Germline loops: CDR1 WNHNN, CDR2 SYGVQD (reference sequence). Unmatched junction bases numbered 2, after V lost 3 bases and J lost 0 bases. CDR3 size: 15 residues. CDR3 amino acids: CASSEGTASGNTIYF. In DNA form, the CDR3 reads TGCGCCAGCAGTGAAGGGACAGCCTCTGGAAACACCATATATTTT.

The CDR3 DNA sequence: TGTGCCAGCAGCTCCCTCATAGCGGGAGTAAACAATGAGCAGTTCTTC. Translated: CASSSLIAGVNNEQFF. J is TRBJ2-1 and V is TRBV5-6; 9 bases line up with TRBD2. The trim removed 3 bases at V and 5 bases at J, leaving 9 bases unmatched. The CDR3 totals 16 residues. CDR1 SGHDT and CDR2 YYEEEE come from the germline V gene.

This sequence joins TRBV12-1 and TRBJ2-3; the DNA was not used to check the table's D call, TRBD2. TRBV12-1 represents a pseudogene. This CDR3 has 17 residues. The CDR3 region has the DNA TGTGCCAGCAGCTTTCAACGGGAGCCTCATTTTACAGATACGCAGTATTTT. This encodes CASSFQREPHFTDTQYF.

The rearrangement uses TRBV27 and TRBJ2-1, with TRBD2 as a possible D gene (5 bases). The CDR3 runs 13 residues. Germline V gene data show CDR1 as MNHEY and CDR2 as SMNVEV (reference sequence). V lost 0 bases, J lost 10 bases, and 10 bases lay in between. The CDR3 reads CASSLSGVPEQFF. CDR3 nucleotide sequence: TGTGCCAGCAGTTTATCCGGGGTACCCGAGCAGTTCTTC.

This rearrangement joins TRBV5-4 to TRBJ2-7; possible D gene TRBD1, 6 bases. Between the trimmed V and J ends, which lost 4 bases and 6 bases, there was a span of 20 bases. Germline V gives CDR1 SGHNT, CDR2 YYREEE (reference sequence). The CDR3 has 15 residues. The CDR3 region is CASSDTRGVALEQYF. The CDR3 DNA sequence: TGTGCCAGCAGCGACACCAGGGGCGTAGCTCTCGAGCAGTACTTC.

The V and J genes are TRBV9 and TRBJ1-2; 9 bases align to TRBD1. The V gene's germline CDR1 is SGDLS and CDR2 YYNGEE. CDR3 length: 14 amino acids. V lost 3 bases to trimming and J lost 3 bases; unmatched junction nucleotides: 3. The DNA of the CDR3 is TGTGCCAGCAGCGCCCGACAGGGGGACTATGGCTACACCTTC. The encoded protein is CASSARQGDYGYTF.

J is TRBJ2-3 and V is TRBV5-1; the D gene is possibly TRBD1 (5 bases). Germline assignment: CDR1 SGHRS and CDR2 YFSETQ. The CDR3 spans 15 residues. Trimming pared 2 bases from V and 0 bases from J, leaving 10 bases between. The CDR3 DNA follows: TGCGCCAGCAGCTTTGGGGCCGATAGCACAGATACGCAGTATTTT. Protein: CASSFGADSTDTQYF. Complete variable domain (other parts from reference TRBV5-1 and TRBJ2-3): KAGVTQTPRYLIKTRGQQVTLSCSPISGHRSVSWYQQTPGQGLQFLFEYFSETQRNKGNFPGRFSGRQFSNSRSEMNVSTLELGDSALYLCASSFGADSTDTQYFGPGTRLTVL.

This rearrangement joins TRBV6-2 or TRBV6-3 to TRBJ1-3, with D tentatively TRBD1 (5 bases). The V gene lost 5 bases and the J gene lost 0 bases, with 14 bases spanning the gap. CDR3 length: 16 residues. CDR1 and CDR2 (germline): MNHEY, SVGEGT. The CDR3 spells CASSHPTAYSGNTIYF. CDR3 coding DNA: TGTGCCAGCAGTCACCCGACAGCTTACTCTGGAAACACCATATATTTT.

V usage is TRBV4-2 and J usage is TRBJ1-1; the D gene is possibly TRBD1 (5 bases). The CDR3 loop spans 14 amino acids. V shed 0 bases and J shed 0 bases, with 5 bases lying between them. Germline CDR1 is LGHNA and CDR2 is YNFKEQ. This CDR3 is CASSQEGVNTEAFF. Here the CDR3 DNA reads TGTGCCAGCAGCCAAGAAGGGGTGAACACTGAAGCTTTCTTT.